The 2 T cell receptor beta chains listed next were all sequenced from one sample in a study of beta chain features in type 1 diabetes. The study's findings and limits: TCRB CDR3 length was moderately but significantly reduced in all four CD4+ subsets of Type 1 diabetes patients.

No antigen has been assigned to these receptors. Expressed TCRB transcripts were sequenced after all isolated RNA was converted to cDNA. TCRdb keeps only in-frame clones here, not all; method: immunoSEQ multiplex PCR. The sample carries about 150,000 clones, approximately 10% recorded once. Sequencing was performed on central memory CD4+ T cells from blood. These receptors all stem from a man aged 30-40 years with type 1 diabetes.

A few counts support this clone. The chain joins TRBV18 to TRBJ1-2, with a weak D call TRBD1 (6 bases). V lost 3 bases and J 4 bases, leaving 18 bases between the germline ends. The CDR3 contains 16 residues. Germline-derived CDR1 and CDR2 are KGHSH and LQKENI. This chain's CDR3 is CASSPPSITGSYGYTF. In DNA form, the CDR3 reads TGTGCCAGCTCACCTCCCTCGATTACAGGGAGCTATGGCTACACCTTC.

The rearrangement joins TRBV5-1 to TRBJ2-5; D is undetermined. The germline V and J ends were trimmed by 1 base and 2 bases, with 12 bases remaining between them. The V gene's germline CDR1 is SGHRS and CDR2 YFSETQ. The CDR3 length is 15 residues. This chain's CDR3 is CASSLNTGQQETQYF. CDR3 sequence (DNA): TGCGCCAGCAGCTTGAACACGGGTCAACAAGAGACCCAGTACTTC.